This TCR beta chain emerged from a study of blood T cell repertoires in COVID-19. Turning to the study itself: The United States, Italy and Spain supplied acute and convalescent COVID-19 samples. The cDNA or gDNA used as material had been derived from T cells, B-cell-depleted T cells, or PBMCs.

The germline V gene has CDR1 SGHTA and CDR2 FQGNSA. The CDR3 is 14 residues long. Trimming took 6 bases from V and 9 from J; bases not matched to a gene: 8. Methods used by the authors: The authors estimated nucleated cell counts from reference gene primer amplification. The table came from immunoSEQ multiplex PCR; TCRdb's copy has only in-frame clones and leaves some out. V, J and clone size were drawn from that table, and D and trimming were deduced from the DNA. The sample includes tens of thousands of clones, around 86% of them seen just once. The receptor was derived from a man aged 45 to 65 with active COVID-19. The V call is TRBV7-2, the J call TRBJ2-2, with TRBD1 matching over 9 bases. The sequenced sample consisted of peripheral blood. In DNA, the CDR3 is TGTGCCAGCAGGAAACAGGGGGCGCAAAGGGAGCTGTTTTTT. Translated: CASRKQGAQRELFF.